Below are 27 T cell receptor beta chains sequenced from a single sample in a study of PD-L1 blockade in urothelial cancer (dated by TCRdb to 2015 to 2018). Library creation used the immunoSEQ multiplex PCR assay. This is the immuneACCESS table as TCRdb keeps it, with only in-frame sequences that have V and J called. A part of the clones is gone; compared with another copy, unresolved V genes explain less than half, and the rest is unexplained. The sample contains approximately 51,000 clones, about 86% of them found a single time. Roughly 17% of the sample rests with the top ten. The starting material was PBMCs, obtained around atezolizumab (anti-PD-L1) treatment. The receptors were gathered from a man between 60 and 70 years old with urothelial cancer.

The CDR3 sequence: CASWTDRTDTQYF. The CDR3 DNA reads as TGTGCCAGTTGGACAGACCGCACAGATACGCAGTATTTT. The chain uses TRBV19 and TRBJ2-3; a weak D match, TRBD1 (6 bases). Germline V lookup: CDR1 LNHDA, CDR2 SQIVND (reference sequence). Trimming pared 8 bases from V and 1 base from J, leaving 10 bases between. The CDR3 totals 13 residues.

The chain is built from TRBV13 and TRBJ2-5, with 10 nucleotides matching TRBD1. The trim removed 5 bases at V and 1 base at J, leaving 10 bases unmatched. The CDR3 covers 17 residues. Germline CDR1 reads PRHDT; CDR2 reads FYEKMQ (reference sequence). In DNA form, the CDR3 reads TGTGCCAGCAGCCGCCTCGGGACAGGGGAGATCCAAGAGACCCAGTACTTC. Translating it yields CASSRLGTGEIQETQYF.

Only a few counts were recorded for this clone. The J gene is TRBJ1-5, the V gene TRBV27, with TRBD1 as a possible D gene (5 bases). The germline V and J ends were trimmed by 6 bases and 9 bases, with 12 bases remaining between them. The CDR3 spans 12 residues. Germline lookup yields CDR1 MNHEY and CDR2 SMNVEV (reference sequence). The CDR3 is CASRMNGGPQHF. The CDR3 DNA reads TGTGCCAGCAGAATGAACGGGGGGCCCCAGCATTTT.

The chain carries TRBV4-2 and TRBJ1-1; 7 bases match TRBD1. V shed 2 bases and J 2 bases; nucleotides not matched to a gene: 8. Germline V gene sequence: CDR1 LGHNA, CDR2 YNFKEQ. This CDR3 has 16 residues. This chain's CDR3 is CASSQTEDRFNTEAFF. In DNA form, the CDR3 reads TGTGCCAGCAGCCAAACGGAGGACAGGTTCAACACTGAAGCTTTCTTT.

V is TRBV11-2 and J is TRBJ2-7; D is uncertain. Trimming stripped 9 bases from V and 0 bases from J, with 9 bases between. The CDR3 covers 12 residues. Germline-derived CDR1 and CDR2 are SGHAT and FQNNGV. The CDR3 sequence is CASAAHSYEQYF. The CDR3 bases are TGTGCCAGTGCGGCCCACTCCTACGAGCAGTACTTC.

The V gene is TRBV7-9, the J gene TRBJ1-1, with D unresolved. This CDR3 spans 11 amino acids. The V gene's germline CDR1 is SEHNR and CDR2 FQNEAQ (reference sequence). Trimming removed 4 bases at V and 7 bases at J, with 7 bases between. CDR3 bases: TGTGCCAGCAGCTCTATTAATGAAGCTTTCTTT. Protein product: CASSSINEAFF.

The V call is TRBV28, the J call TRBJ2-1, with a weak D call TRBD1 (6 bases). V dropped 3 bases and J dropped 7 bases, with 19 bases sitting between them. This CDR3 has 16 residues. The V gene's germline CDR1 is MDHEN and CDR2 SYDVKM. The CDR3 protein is CASSFSWTATENEQFF. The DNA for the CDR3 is TGTGCCAGCAGTTTCAGCTGGACAGCTACTGAGAATGAGCAGTTCTTC.

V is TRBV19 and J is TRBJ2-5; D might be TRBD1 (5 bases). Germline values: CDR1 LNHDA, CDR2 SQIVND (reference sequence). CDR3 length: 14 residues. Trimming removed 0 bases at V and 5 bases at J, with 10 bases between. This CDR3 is CASSIESGPETQYF. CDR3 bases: TGTGCCAGTAGTATAGAATCAGGGCCGGAGACCCAGTACTTC.

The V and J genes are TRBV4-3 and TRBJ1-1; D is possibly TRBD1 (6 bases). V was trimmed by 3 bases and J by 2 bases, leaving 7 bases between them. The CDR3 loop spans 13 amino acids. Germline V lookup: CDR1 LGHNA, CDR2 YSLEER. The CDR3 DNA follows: TGCGCCAGCAGCCAGGGGACAAACACTGAAGCTTTCTTT. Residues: CASSQGTNTEAFF.

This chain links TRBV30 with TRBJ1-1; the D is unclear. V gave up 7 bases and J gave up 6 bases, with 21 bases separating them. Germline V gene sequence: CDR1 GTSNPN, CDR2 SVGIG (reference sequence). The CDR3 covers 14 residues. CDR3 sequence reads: CASTPGPYSSEAFF. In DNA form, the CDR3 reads TGTGCCTCAACCCCGGGTCCTTATTCTTCTGAAGCTTTCTTT.

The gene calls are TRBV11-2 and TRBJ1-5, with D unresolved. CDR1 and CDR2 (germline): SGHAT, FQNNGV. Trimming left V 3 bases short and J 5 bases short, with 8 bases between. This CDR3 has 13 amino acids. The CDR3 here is CASSFGRYQPQHF. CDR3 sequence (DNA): TGTGCCAGCAGCTTCGGGAGATATCAGCCCCAGCATTTT.

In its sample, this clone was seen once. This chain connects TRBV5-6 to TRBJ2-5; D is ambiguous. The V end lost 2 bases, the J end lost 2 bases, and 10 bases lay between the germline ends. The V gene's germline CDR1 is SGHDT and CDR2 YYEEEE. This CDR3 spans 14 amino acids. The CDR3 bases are TGTGCCAGCAGCTTAGAAGGAGTTCAAGAGACCCAGTACTTC. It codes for CASSLEGVQETQYF.

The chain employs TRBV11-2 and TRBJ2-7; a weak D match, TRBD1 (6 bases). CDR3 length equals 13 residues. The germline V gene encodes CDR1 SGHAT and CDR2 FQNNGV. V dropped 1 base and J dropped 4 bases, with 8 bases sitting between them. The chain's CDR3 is CASSLGGGYEQYF. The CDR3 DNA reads TGTGCCAGCAGCTTAGGAGGGGGATACGAGCAGTACTTC. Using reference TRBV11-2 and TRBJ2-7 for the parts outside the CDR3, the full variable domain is EAGVAQSPRYKIIEKRQSVAFWCNPISGHATLYWYQQILGQGPKLLIQFQNNGVVDDSQLPKDRFSAERLKGVDSTLKIQPAKLEDSAVYLCASSLGGGYEQYFGPGTRLTVT.

The CDR3 DNA reads as TGTGCCAGCAGTAACACACAGCGGGAGCTTTACGAGCAGTACTTC. It encodes CASSNTQRELYEQYF. The V call is TRBV7-9, the J call TRBJ2-7; 8 bases line up with TRBD2. The CDR3 covers 15 residues. The V segment lost 6 bases and the J segment 4 bases; nucleotides outside the gene matches: 11. Looked up from germline, CDR1 is SEHNR and CDR2 is FQNEAQ (reference sequence).

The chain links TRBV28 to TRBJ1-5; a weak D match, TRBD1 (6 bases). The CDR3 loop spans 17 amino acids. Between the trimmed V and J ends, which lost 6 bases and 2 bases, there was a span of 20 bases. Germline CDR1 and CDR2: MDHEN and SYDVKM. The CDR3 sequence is CASSYLRGALGNQPQHF. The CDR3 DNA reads TGTGCCAGCAGCTACCTGCGGGGGGCCCTGGGCAATCAGCCCCAGCATTTT.

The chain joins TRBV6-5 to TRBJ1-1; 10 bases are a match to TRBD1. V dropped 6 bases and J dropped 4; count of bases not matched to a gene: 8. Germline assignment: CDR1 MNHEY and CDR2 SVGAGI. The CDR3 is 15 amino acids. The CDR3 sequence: CASRVRQGAGTEAFF. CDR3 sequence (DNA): TGTGCCAGCAGGGTACGACAGGGGGCGGGCACTGAAGCTTTCTTT.

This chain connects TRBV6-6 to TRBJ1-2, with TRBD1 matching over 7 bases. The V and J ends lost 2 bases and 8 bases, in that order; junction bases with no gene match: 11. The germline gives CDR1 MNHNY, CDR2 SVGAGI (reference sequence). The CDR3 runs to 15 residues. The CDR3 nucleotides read TGTGCCAGCAGTTACATTGAGGGGGCCACTTGGGGCTACACCTTC. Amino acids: CASSYIEGATWGYTF.

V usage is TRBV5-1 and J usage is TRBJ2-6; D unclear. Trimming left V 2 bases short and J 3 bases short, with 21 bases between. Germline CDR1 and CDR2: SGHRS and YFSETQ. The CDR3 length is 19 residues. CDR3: CASSFIPDSVYDGANVLTF. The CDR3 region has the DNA TGCGCCAGCAGCTTCATCCCAGACTCAGTCTATGATGGGGCCAACGTCCTGACTTTC.

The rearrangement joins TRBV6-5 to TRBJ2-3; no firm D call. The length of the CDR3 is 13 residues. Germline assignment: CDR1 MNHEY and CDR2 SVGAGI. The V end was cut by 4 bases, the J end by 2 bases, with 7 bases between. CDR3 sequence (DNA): TGTGCCAGCAGTTCCAGTTTCACAGATACGCAGTATTTT. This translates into CASSSSFTDTQYF.

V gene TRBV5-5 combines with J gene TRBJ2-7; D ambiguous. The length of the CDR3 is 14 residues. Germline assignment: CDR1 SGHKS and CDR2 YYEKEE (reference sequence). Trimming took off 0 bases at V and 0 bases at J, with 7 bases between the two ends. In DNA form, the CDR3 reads TGTGCCAGCAGCTTGGATAGATTCTCCTACGAGCAGTACTTC. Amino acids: CASSLDRFSYEQYF.

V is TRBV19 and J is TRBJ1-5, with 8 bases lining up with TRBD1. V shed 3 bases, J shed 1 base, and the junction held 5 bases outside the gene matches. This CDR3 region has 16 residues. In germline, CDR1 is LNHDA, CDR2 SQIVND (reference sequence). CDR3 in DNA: TGTGCCAGTAGTATTAAGTGGGACAGGAGCAATCAGCCCCAGCATTTT. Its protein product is CASSIKWDRSNQPQHF.

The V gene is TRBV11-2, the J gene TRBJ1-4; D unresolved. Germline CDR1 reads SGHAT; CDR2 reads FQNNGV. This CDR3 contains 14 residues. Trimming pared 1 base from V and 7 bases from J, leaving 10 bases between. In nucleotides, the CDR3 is TGTGCCAGCAGCTTAGGGCCGGGTGGTGAAAAACTGTTTTTT. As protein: CASSLGPGGEKLFF.

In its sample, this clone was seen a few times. CDR3 residues: CASSPDYSGYEQYF. The DNA for the CDR3 is TGTGCCAGCAGTCCGGACTACTCCGGCTACGAGCAGTACTTC. The chain combines TRBV6-5 with TRBJ2-7, with D possibly TRBD2 on 6 matching bases. Germline loops: CDR1 MNHEY, CDR2 SVGAGI. The CDR3 is 14 residues long. V lost 5 bases and J 3 bases, leaving 14 bases between the germline ends.

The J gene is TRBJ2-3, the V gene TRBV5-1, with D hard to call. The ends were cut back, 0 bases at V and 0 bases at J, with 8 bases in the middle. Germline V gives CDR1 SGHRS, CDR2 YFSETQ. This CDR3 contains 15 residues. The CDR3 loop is CASSLDSPSTDTQYF. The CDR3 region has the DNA TGCGCCAGCAGCTTGGATAGTCCTAGCACAGATACGCAGTATTTT.

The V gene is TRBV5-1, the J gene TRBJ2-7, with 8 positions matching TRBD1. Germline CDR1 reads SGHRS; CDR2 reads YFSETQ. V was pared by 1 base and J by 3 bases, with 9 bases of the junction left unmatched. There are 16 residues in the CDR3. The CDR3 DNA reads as TGCGCCAGCAGCTTGAGAACAGGGGGAGCAAACTACGAGCAGTACTTC. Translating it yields CASSLRTGGANYEQYF.

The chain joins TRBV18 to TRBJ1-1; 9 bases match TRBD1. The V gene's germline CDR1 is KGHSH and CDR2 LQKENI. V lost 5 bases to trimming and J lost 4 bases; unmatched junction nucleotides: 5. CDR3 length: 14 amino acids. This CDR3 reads CASSSRTGATEAFF. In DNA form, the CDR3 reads TGTGCCAGCTCATCACGGACAGGGGCCACTGAAGCTTTCTTT. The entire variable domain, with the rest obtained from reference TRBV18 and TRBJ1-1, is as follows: NAGVMQNPRHLVRRRGQEARLRCSPMKGHSHVYWYRQLPEEGLKFMVYLQKENIIDESGMPKERFSAEFPKEGPSILRIQQVVRGDSAAYFCASSSRTGATEAFFGQGTRLTVV.

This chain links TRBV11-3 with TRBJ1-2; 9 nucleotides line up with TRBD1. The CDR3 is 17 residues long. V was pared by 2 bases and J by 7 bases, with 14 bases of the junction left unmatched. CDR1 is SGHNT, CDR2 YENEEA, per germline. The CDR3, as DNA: TGTGCCAGCAGCTTAAGTGGTCCGTACAGGGGGCCCCCTGGCTACACCTTC. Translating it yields CASSLSGPYRGPPGYTF.